These T cell receptor beta chains were read from a single sample in a study of blood T cell repertoires in COVID-19. Clones were read by immunoSEQ multiplex PCR, and TCRdb kept only the in-frame ones, dropping some. In the table there are 220,000 or so clones, 70% to 90% of which are singletons. Sequences were obtained from peripheral blood. The receptors derive from a man aged 45 to 65 who had recovered from COVID-19. Each CDR3 is given with its conserved first and last residue. A D gene is named only where the DNA matches it firmly. Expanded clones get a size class; other rows say once, few or many, or leave the size out.

D	V	size	J	DNA	CDR3
-	TRBV28	-	TRBJ2-7	TGTGCCAGTAGACAGGTCAGCTCCTACGAGCAGTACTTC	CASRQVSSYEQYF
-	TRBV6-5	-	TRBJ2-7	TGTGCCAGCAGTTACTCGGACATAGTTAACGAGCAGTACTTC	CASSYSDIVNEQYF
TRBD2	TRBV30	many	TRBJ2-1	TGTGCCTGGAGTGTAAGAGGCGGGAGGGCCCCTTACAATGAGCAGTTCTTC	CAWSVRGGRAPYNEQFF
TRBD2	TRBV5-1	-	TRBJ2-5	TGCGCCAGCAGTCGGCTAGCGGGAGAGACCCAGTACTTC	CASSRLAGETQYF
TRBD2	TRBV7-8	-	TRBJ2-3	TGTGCCAGCAGTCAGATAGCGGGGCCTAGCACAGATACGCAGTATTTT	CASSQIAGPSTDTQYF
TRBD2	TRBV4-1	-	TRBJ2-1	TGCGCCAGCAGCCCCTTACCGGGACTAGCGATAGATGAGCAGTTCTTC	CASSPLPGLAIDEQFF
-	TRBV6-1	few	TRBJ1-1	TGTGCCAGCAGTGACAGGGGCCGATCTTCCACTGAAGCTTTCTTT	CASSDRGRSSTEAFF
-	TRBV30	-	TRBJ1-1	TGTGCCTGGAGTGTACGGGACATCGTTGAAGCTTTCTTT	CAWSVRDIVEAFF
-	TRBV10-2	-	TRBJ2-1	TGCGCCAGCACTGGCGGGGCCCCCTACAATGAGCAGTTCTTC	CASTGGAPYNEQFF
-	TRBV7-2	once	TRBJ1-4	TGTGCCAGCAAGCGACAGACTAATGAAAAACTGTTTTTT	CASKRQTNEKLFF
-	TRBV28	-	TRBJ1-2	TGTGCCAGCAGTTTAGGGGGAGGGCAGATAGGCTACACCTTC	CASSLGGGQIGYTF
TRBD1	TRBV7-9	-	TRBJ1-6	TGTGCCAGCAGCTTAAGGACAGGCTTTGATTCACCCCTCCACTTT	CASSLRTGFDSPLHF
TRBD2	TRBV5-1	-	TRBJ2-2	TGCGCCAGCAGCTTCACGGGGAGCGGGAGCACCGGGGAGCTGTTTTTT	CASSFTGSGSTGELFF
-	TRBV4-1	-	TRBJ2-7	TGCGCCAGCAGCCCAGGGTCGTCCTACGAGCAGTACTTC	CASSPGSSYEQYF
TRBD2	TRBV28	-	TRBJ2-1	TGTGCCAGCAGTTACACGGGAGGCTCCTACAATGAGCAGTTCTTC	CASSYTGGSYNEQFF
TRBD2	TRBV5-4	-	TRBJ2-1	TGTGCCAGCAGCCCCATGGCTAGCGGGAAAGGCCATGAGCAGTTCTTC	CASSPMASGKGHEQFF
TRBD1	TRBV28	-	TRBJ1-2	TGTGCCAGCAGTGATCCGGGACAGGGGGATGGCTACACCTTC	CASSDPGQGDGYTF
-	TRBV7-2	-	TRBJ1-5	TGTGCCAGCAGCTTAGCGAGGGCAGGGGGCAATCAGCCCCAGCATTTT	CASSLARAGGNQPQHF
TRBD1	TRBV2	once	TRBJ2-7	TGTGCCACCATACAGGGGGCCCCATCCTACGAGCAGTACTTC	CATIQGAPSYEQYF
-	TRBV27	-	TRBJ1-1	TGTGCCAGCAGTTCGCCGCGGTCCCTGGCTGAAGCTTTCTTT	CASSSPRSLAEAFF